This T cell receptor beta chain was retrieved from a study of shared clonotypes between healthy human individuals. Study conclusions and caveats: Only blood was sampled, and tissue TCR repertoires likely differ from blood ones. Enrolling few donors narrowed the genetic and exposure-history diversity that was represented.

As for this clone: Its antigen is undetermined.

TCRdb's table, derived via immunoSEQ multiplex PCR, lists solely in-frame clones and lacks some. The sample includes a few million clones, 90% to 95% of them seen just once. Every one of the donors was a Caucasian adult that lived in Nashville, Tennessee. The CDR3 sequence is 15 residues long. Germline-derived CDR1 and CDR2 are ENHRY and SYGVKD. The V gene end was trimmed by 3 bases and the J gene end by 5 bases; junction bases not matched to a gene: 3. The sequenced sample consisted of naive CD4+ T cells sorted from blood. Subset of the sample: CD45RA+ positively selected. The chain employs TRBV10-3 and TRBJ2-7; 14 bases fit TRBD2. This clonotype originated in a man between 18 and 35 years old in good health. This CDR3 is CAISEGTSGSDEQYF. CDR3 sequence (DNA): TGTGCCATCAGTGAAGGGACTAGCGGGAGCGACGAGCAGTACTTC.